One and the same sample provided the 32 T cell receptor beta chains below, sequenced in a study of cytomegalovirus exposure and HLA in healthy donors. Vbeta (60) and Jbeta (13) primers were used in the PCR. The protocol was immunoSEQ multiplex PCR, while the TCRdb copy is restricted to in-frame clones and leaves out a portion. The table lists about 100,000 clones, around 82% of them singletons, with around 1.5% in the top ten. What was sequenced was PBMCs. The receptors originated from a woman in her forties in good health and CMV-seronegative.

This chain connects TRBV2 to TRBJ2-2, with D uncertain. V lost 5 bases and J 3 bases, leaving 4 bases between the germline ends. CDR3 length: 12 amino acids. In germline, CDR1 is SNHLY, CDR2 FYNNEI. The CDR3 DNA sequence: TGTGCCAGCAGTCGGGACACCGGGGAGCTGTTTTTT. Translated: CASSRDTGELFF.

The J gene is TRBJ2-7, the V gene TRBV29-1; D is unresolved. There are 12 residues in the CDR3. V was shortened by 7 bases and J by 2 bases, with 12 bases between the two germline ends. The V gene's germline CDR1 is SQVTM and CDR2 ANQGSEA. In DNA form, the CDR3 reads TGCAGCGCCTCCCCTTCTGCCTACGAGCAGTACTTC. This translates into CSASPSAYEQYF.

The V call is TRBV19, the J call TRBJ2-2; TRBD1 is a possible D gene (6 bases). The CDR3 covers 12 residues. CDR1 and CDR2 (germline): LNHDA, SQIVND (reference sequence). V lost 4 bases, J lost 6 bases, and 6 bases lay in between. Here the CDR3 reads CASSKGAGELFF. In nucleotides, the CDR3 is TGTGCCAGTAGTAAGGGGGCCGGGGAGCTGTTTTTT.

The chain recombines TRBV7-6 with TRBJ1-2; tentatively, D is TRBD1 (5 bases). CDR3 length equals 18 residues. Per the germline V gene, CDR1 is SGHVS and CDR2 is FNYEAQ. V was clipped by 2 bases and J by 6 bases, with 25 bases between them. The CDR3: CASSLMTAETSPVDGYTF. The CDR3, as DNA: TGTGCCAGCAGCTTAATGACAGCTGAAACCTCCCCAGTGGATGGCTACACCTTC.

The CDR3 nucleotides read TGTGCCAGCAGTTTATCGAGTCTAGCGGGAGTTTGGGGCGAGCAGTACTTC. This sequence encodes CASSLSSLAGVWGEQYF. The gene calls are TRBV27 and TRBJ2-7; 10 bases match TRBD2. This CDR3 has 17 residues. CDR1 is MNHEY and CDR2 is SMNVEV in the germline V gene (reference sequence). Trimming cost V 0 bases and J 6 bases; bases outside gene matches: 11.

The V call is TRBV6-5, the J call TRBJ2-2; D possibly corresponds to TRBD2 (5 bases). The germline CDR1 and CDR2 sequences are MNHEY and SVGAGI. This CDR3 comprises 14 residues. Trimming pared 2 bases from V and 5 bases from J, leaving 9 bases between. The CDR3 region has the DNA TGTGCCAGCAGTTACGGAGGAGCTACCGGGGAGCTGTTTTTT. Translating gives CASSYGGATGELFF.

The V call is TRBV13, the J call TRBJ1-3; possible D gene TRBD1, 6 bases. V was pared by 5 bases and J by 4 bases, with 24 bases between. The CDR3 loop spans 18 amino acids. Germline lookup yields CDR1 PRHDT and CDR2 FYEKMQ (reference sequence). CDR3 in amino acids: CASSRNVGQGYSGNTIYF. CDR3 nucleotide sequence: TGTGCCAGCAGCAGAAACGTGGGGCAGGGGTATTCGGGAAACACCATATATTTT.

The chain links TRBV6-5 to TRBJ2-7; 7 bases fit TRBD1. With V trimmed by 8 bases and J by 7 bases, 8 bases remained unmatched. The CDR3 has 12 residues. Germline-derived CDR1 and CDR2 are MNHEY and SVGAGI. The chain's CDR3 is CASFRTRGEQYF. The DNA for the CDR3 is TGTGCCAGCTTCCGGACCAGGGGGGAGCAGTACTTC.

The chain has TRBV7-9 and TRBJ2-3; 8 bases match TRBD2. This CDR3 region has 14 residues. Germline CDR1 reads SEHNR; CDR2 reads FQNEAQ (reference sequence). The trim removed 6 bases at V and 4 bases at J, leaving 6 bases unmatched. The CDR3 protein is CASRGSAGADTQYF. The CDR3, as DNA: TGTGCCAGCAGGGGTTCAGCGGGAGCAGATACGCAGTATTTT.

V and J are TRBV29-1 and TRBJ2-1; 8 bases match TRBD1. The length of the CDR3 is 12 residues. The germline V gene encodes CDR1 SQVTM and CDR2 ANQGSEA. Trimming removed 7 bases from V and 4 bases from J; junction bases left unmatched: 3. CDR3 protein: CSERQGYNEQFF. DNA for the CDR3: TGCAGCGAGCGACAGGGGTACAATGAGCAGTTCTTC.

V is TRBV7-3 and J is TRBJ2-2; TRBD2 matches 15 bases. V shed 1 base and J 3 bases; nucleotides not matched to a gene: 3. The CDR3 is 18 amino acids. The V gene's germline CDR1 is SGHTA and CDR2 FQGTGA. This chain's CDR3 is CASSLIGLAGGYTGELFF. CDR3 DNA sequence: TGTGCCAGCAGCTTAATCGGACTAGCGGGAGGGTACACCGGGGAGCTGTTTTTT.

This chain connects TRBV9 to TRBJ2-2; D unresolved. Trimming took 4 bases from V and 3 from J, leaving 4 bases between them. Germline V gene sequence: CDR1 SGDLS, CDR2 YYNGEE. The CDR3 runs to 12 residues. The CDR3 is CASSPYTGELFF. CDR3 nucleotide sequence: TGTGCCAGCAGCCCGTACACCGGGGAGCTGTTTTTT.

This clone has more than one count but fewer than ten. The gene calls are TRBV4-3 and TRBJ2-7; TRBD2 matches 12 bases. V shed 1 base and J 0 bases; nucleotides not matched to a gene: 10. The germline CDR1 and CDR2 sequences are LGHNA and YSLEER. The CDR3 is made up of 19 amino acids. The CDR3 loop reads CASSQGRTSGAYFSYEQYF. CDR3 nucleotide sequence: TGCGCCAGCAGCCAAGGCCGGACTAGCGGGGCTTACTTCTCCTACGAGCAGTACTTC.

The V gene is TRBV5-6, the J gene TRBJ2-7; tentatively, D is TRBD1 (5 bases). The CDR3 is made up of 13 amino acids. Germline lookup yields CDR1 SGHDT and CDR2 YYEEEE. Trimming removed 6 bases from V and 5 bases from J, with 15 bases in between. The CDR3: CASTFGRANEQYF. DNA of the CDR3: TGTGCCAGCACTTTTGGCAGGGCAAACGAGCAGTACTTC.

The chain carries TRBV29-1 and TRBJ1-5; TRBD1 is a possible D gene (6 bases). V gave up 5 bases and J gave up 4 bases, with 9 bases separating them. The CDR3 has 12 residues. Germline values: CDR1 SQVTM, CDR2 ANQGSEA. CDR3 sequence (DNA): TGCAGCGTTTCACAGGGAAATCAGCCCCAGCATTTT. Translating gives CSVSQGNQPQHF.

The V call is TRBV28, the J call TRBJ2-3; D is possibly TRBD2 (6 bases). Trimming removed 3 bases at V and 2 bases at J, with 15 bases between. The CDR3 is 16 amino acids. The germline V gene encodes CDR1 MDHEN and CDR2 SYDVKM. CDR3 residues: CASSLVTSRPTDTQYF. The CDR3 DNA follows: TGTGCCAGCAGTTTGGTTACTAGCAGGCCCACAGATACGCAGTATTTT. The full variable domain, rest sourced from reference TRBV28 and TRBJ2-3, is DVKVTQSSRYLVKRTGEKVFLECVQDMDHENMFWYRQDPGLGLRLIYFSYDVKMKEKGDIPEGYSVSREKKERFSLILESASTNQTSMYLCASSLVTSRPTDTQYFGPGTRLTVL.

Points on this clone: Other DNA sequences in this specimen translate into the identical CDR3. The chain joins TRBV28 to TRBJ1-5; perhaps TRBD1 as D (5 bases). The CDR3 has 16 amino acids. Deletions cut 1 base from V and 4 bases from J, with 14 bases between. CDR1 MDHEN and CDR2 SYDVKM come from the germline V gene. The CDR3 coding sequence is TGTGCCAGCAGTTTATCCACAGGCCCAAGGAATCAGCCCCAGCATTTT. Protein: CASSLSTGPRNQPQHF.

The chain recombines TRBV7-6 with TRBJ1-5, with D perhaps TRBD1 (5 bases). The CDR3 length is 13 residues. Trimming took 4 bases from V and 5 from J, leaving 9 bases between them. Germline CDR1 reads SGHVS; CDR2 reads FNYEAQ. CDR3 region: CASSWGEDQPQHF. CDR3 sequence (DNA): TGTGCCAGCAGCTGGGGCGAGGATCAGCCCCAGCATTTT. The full variable domain, completed using reference TRBV7-6 and TRBJ1-5, is GAGVSQSPRYKVTKRGQDVALRCDPISGHVSLYWYRQALGQGPEFLTYFNYEAQQDKSGLPNDRFSAERPEGSISTLTIQRTEQRDSAMYRCASSWGEDQPQHFGDGTRLSIL.

This chain connects TRBV4-3 to TRBJ1-4; D unresolved. CDR1 and CDR2 (germline): LGHNA, YSLEER. This CDR3 has 17 residues. Trimming removed 3 bases at V and 6 bases at J, with 20 bases between. The CDR3 region has the DNA TGCGCCAGCAGCCAGGACTTAACAAGGGTGGGCGATGAAAAACTGTTTTTT. The encoded protein is CASSQDLTRVGDEKLFF.

This chain joins TRBV5-4 and TRBJ2-5; tentative D call: TRBD1 (8 bases). This CDR3 contains 14 residues. Germline loops: CDR1 SGHNT, CDR2 YYREEE (reference sequence). The ends were cut back, 4 bases at V and 4 bases at J, with 14 bases in the middle. The chain's CDR3 is CASSLQGGGETQYF. CDR3 coding DNA: TGTGCCAGCAGCCTACAGGGGGGGGGAGAGACCCAGTACTTC. Complete variable domain (other parts from reference TRBV5-4 and TRBJ2-5): ETGVTQSPTHLIKTRGQQVTLRCSSQSGHNTVSWYQQALGQGPQFIFQYYREEENGRGNFPPRFSGLQFPNYSSELNVNALELDDSALYLCASSLQGGGETQYFGPGTRLLVL.

The chain uses TRBV28 and TRBJ2-5; 12 bases map to TRBD2. The better agreement between TRBJ2-7 and the DNA end casts doubt on the J call. The germline gives CDR1 MDHEN, CDR2 SYDVKM. This CDR3 has 15 amino acids. The CDR3 region has the DNA TGTGCCAGCAGTTTACTAGCGGGAGGGCCGTACGAGCAGTACTTC. Translated: CASSLLAGGPYEQYF.

In its sample, this clone was seen a few times. The CDR3 region is CAIRGLAAYEQYF. The CDR3 DNA reads TGTGCCATCAGGGGACTAGCCGCCTACGAGCAGTACTTC. This rearrangement joins TRBV10-3 to TRBJ2-7; 9 nucleotides agree with TRBD2. The V gene's germline CDR1 is ENHRY and CDR2 SYGVKD. The V and J ends lost 6 bases and 2 bases, in that order; junction bases with no gene match: 2. This CDR3 contains 13 residues.

The gene calls are TRBV11-2 and TRBJ1-2, with 8 bases matching TRBD1. V dropped 5 bases and J dropped 2; count of bases not matched to a gene: 7. The CDR3 spans 15 residues. CDR1 is SGHAT and CDR2 is FQNNGV in the germline V gene. CDR3 coding DNA: TGTGCCAGCAGCCATTACAGGGGGGCGAACTATGGCTACACCTTC. It yields the protein CASSHYRGANYGYTF.

This sequence joins TRBV2 and TRBJ2-7; 12 nucleotides align to TRBD2. CDR1 and CDR2 (germline): SNHLY, FYNNEI. Unmatched junction bases numbered 14, after V lost 6 bases and J lost 5 bases. This CDR3 region has 17 residues. CDR3: CASRPSAGLAGSHEQYF. The CDR3 region has the DNA TGTGCCAGCAGGCCTAGTGCCGGACTAGCGGGATCCCACGAGCAGTACTTC. Filled out from reference TRBV2 and TRBJ2-7, the complete variable domain reads EPEVTQTPSHQVTQMGQEVILRCVPISNHLYFYWYRQILGQKVEFLVSFYNNEISEKSEIFDDQFSVERPDGSNFTLKIRSTKLEDSAMYFCASRPSAGLAGSHEQYFGPGTRLTVT.

The chain links TRBV7-2 to TRBJ1-2; 7 bases agree with TRBD1. V trimming: 5 bases; J trimming: 5 bases; junction bases outside the gene matches: 23. Germline assignment: CDR1 SGHTA and CDR2 FQGNSA. CDR3 size: 19 residues. CDR3 region: CASSPRPATRQGKPYGYTF. The CDR3 DNA reads TGTGCCAGCAGCCCCCGCCCCGCAACCAGACAGGGTAAACCTTATGGCTACACCTTC.

The rearrangement uses TRBV6-5 and TRBJ1-3; TRBD1 matches at 7 bases. This CDR3 is 16 amino acids long. Germline CDR1 and CDR2: MNHEY and SVGAGI. V shed 0 bases and J 3 bases; nucleotides not matched to a gene: 5. CDR3 DNA sequence: TGTGCCAGCAGTTACTCGAAGGGGGCGGGTGGAAACACCATATATTTT. This encodes CASSYSKGAGGNTIYF.

This clone has a handful of counts. The sample has other DNA sequences that encode this CDR3 too. This chain connects TRBV7-2 to TRBJ1-5, with 11 positions matching TRBD1. The V gene end was trimmed by 5 bases and the J gene end by 5 bases; junction bases not matched to a gene: 5. Per the germline V gene, CDR1 is SGHTA and CDR2 is FQGNSA. This CDR3 region has 15 residues. The CDR3, as DNA: TGTGCCAGCAGCCCCCGGACAGGGGGCCATCAGCCCCAGCATTTT. This codes for CASSPRTGGHQPQHF.

J is TRBJ1-6 and V is TRBV19, with TRBD1 matching over 10 bases. Trimming took 5 bases from V and 9 from J; bases not matched to a gene: 7. The CDR3 has 15 amino acids. The germline gives CDR1 LNHDA, CDR2 SQIVND (reference sequence). The CDR3 bases are TGTGCCAGTAGTGGGGACAGGGGTGCCGGTTCACCCCTCCACTTT. The encoded protein is CASSGDRGAGSPLHF.

The chain couples TRBV28 to TRBJ2-2; perhaps TRBD1 as D (6 bases). CDR3 size: 16 residues. V dropped 1 base and J dropped 3 bases, with 12 bases sitting between them. Germline V gene sequence: CDR1 MDHEN, CDR2 SYDVKM. For the CDR3, the DNA is TGTGCCAGCAGTTTATCACGGACAGTTTACACCGGGGAGCTGTTTTTT. It encodes CASSLSRTVYTGELFF.

V and J are TRBV15 and TRBJ2-3; 10 nucleotides agree with TRBD2. The CDR3 has 16 amino acids. V shed 3 bases and J 2 bases; nucleotides not matched to a gene: 5. The germline V gene encodes CDR1 LNHNV and CDR2 YYDKDF (reference sequence). The CDR3: CATSRVTSGATDTQYF. The CDR3 DNA is TGTGCCACCAGCAGGGTTACTAGCGGGGCCACAGATACGCAGTATTTT. Filled out from reference TRBV15 and TRBJ2-3, the complete variable domain reads DAMVIQNPRYQVTQFGKPVTLSCSQTLNHNVMYWYQQKSSQAPKLLFHYYDKDFNNEADTPDNFQSRRPNTSFCFLDIRSPGLGDTAMYLCATSRVTSGATDTQYFGPGTRLTVL.

The CDR3 sequence is CASSLGDRVTQYF. CDR3 in DNA: TGCGCCAGCAGCTTGGGGGACAGGGTAACCCAGTACTTC. The chain joins TRBV5-1 to TRBJ2-5, with 9 positions matching TRBD1. Trimming at V came to 0 bases and at J to 8 bases, leaving 2 bases not matched to a gene. CDR3 length: 13 residues. From germline, CDR1 is SGHRS and CDR2 YFSETQ.

The chain combines TRBV19 with TRBJ2-7; tentative D call: TRBD1 (6 bases). Per germline, CDR1 LNHDA and CDR2 SQIVND (reference sequence). Trimming stripped 5 bases from V and 2 bases from J, with 16 bases between. The CDR3 is made up of 15 amino acids. CDR3 nucleotides: TGTGCCAGTAGTCCGACAGGACCCAATCCCTACGAGCAGTACTTC. It is translated as CASSPTGPNPYEQYF.